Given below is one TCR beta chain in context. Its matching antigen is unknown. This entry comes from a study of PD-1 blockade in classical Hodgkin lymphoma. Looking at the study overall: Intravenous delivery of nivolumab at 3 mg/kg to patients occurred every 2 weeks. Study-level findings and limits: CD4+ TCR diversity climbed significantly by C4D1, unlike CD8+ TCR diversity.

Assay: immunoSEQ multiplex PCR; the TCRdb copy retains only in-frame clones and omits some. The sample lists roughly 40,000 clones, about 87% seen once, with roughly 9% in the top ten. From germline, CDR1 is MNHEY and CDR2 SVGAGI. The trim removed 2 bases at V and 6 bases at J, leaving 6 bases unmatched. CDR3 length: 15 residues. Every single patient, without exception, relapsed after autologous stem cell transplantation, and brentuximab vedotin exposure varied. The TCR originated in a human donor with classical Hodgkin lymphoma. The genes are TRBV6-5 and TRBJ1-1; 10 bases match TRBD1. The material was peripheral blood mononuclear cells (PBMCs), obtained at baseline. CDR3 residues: CASSYRMDRGAEAFF. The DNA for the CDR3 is TGTGCCAGCAGTTACCGCATGGACAGGGGGGCTGAAGCTTTCTTT.